The clone carrying this T cell receptor (beta chain) was seen a few times. Its antigen is as yet unknown. The sample belongs to a study of response to subunit inactivated influenza vaccine. The study, taken as a whole, reports: There was a suggestion from the authors that each seasonal influenza vaccination recruits few new T cells.

TCRdb re-analysed the RT-PCR reads in MiXCR, keeping a single row per CDR3 protein. The sample shows approximately 200,000 distinct CDR3 sequences, approximately 14% of them seen only once. The source was CD8+ T cells sorted from PBMCs, collected around 5 days after vaccination. This TCR derives from a man aged 50-59 years who received an inactivated influenza vaccine.

As DNA, the CDR3 is TGCGCCAGCAGCTTCTACCGGGACAGGGGCCCCGGGGAGCTGTTTTTT. This translates into CASSFYRDRGPGELFF. The genes are TRBV5-1 and TRBJ2-2; 10 nucleotides align to TRBD1. Germline CDR1 SGHRS, CDR2 YFSETQ. The CDR3 covers 16 residues. V trimming: 2 bases; J trimming: 6 bases; junction bases outside the gene matches: 7.